This passage covers 6 T cell receptor beta chains from one sample sequenced in a study of metastatic and nonmetastatic thyroid tumors. Prior to thyroid surgery, none of the patients had received any treatment. MiXCR reprocessed the PCR reads for TCRdb. The data hold about 40,000 clones, with under 20% observed a single time. The sample consisted of tumor tissue. The receptors stem from a female donor with papillary thyroid cancer or a benign thyroid nodule (not recorded which). Some clones in this sample may be carry-over from other donors' samples.

This clone is termed medium-sized. This chain joins TRBV19 and TRBJ2-1; 12 nucleotides match TRBD2. Germline V CDR1 and CDR2: LNHDA, SQIVND (reference sequence). V lost 0 bases to trimming and J lost 8 bases; unmatched junction nucleotides: 8. The CDR3 runs to 17 residues. CDR3 DNA sequence: TGTGCCAGTAGTATAGATACTAGCGGGAGGTACGGCTATGAGCAGTTCTTC. Translation: CASSIDTSGRYGYEQFF.

The sample holds many counts of this clone. The rearrangement links TRBV19 to TRBJ2-2; 9 bases agree with TRBD2. The germline V gene has CDR1 LNHDA and CDR2 SQIVND (reference sequence). The V and J ends lost 3 bases and 5 bases, in that order; junction bases with no gene match: 16. The CDR3 runs to 19 residues. DNA of the CDR3: TGTGCCAGTAGTATCCCCCTCAGCGGGGGGTATCGAAAAACCGGGGAGCTGTTTTTT. This gives the protein CASSIPLSGGYRKTGELFF.

This chain joins TRBV6-1 and TRBJ2-1, with TRBD2 identical over 15 bases. Germline CDR1 and CDR2: MNHNS and SASEGT. V dropped 4 bases and J dropped 2; count of bases not matched to a gene: 6. This CDR3 contains 18 residues. CDR3 region: CASSAGTSGGLPYNEQFF. CDR3 in DNA: TGTGCCAGCAGTGCCGGGACTAGCGGGGGGCTACCCTACAATGAGCAGTTCTTC.

This clone has only a few counts. It may be a read error: a sequence one base away is much more abundant. This chain joins TRBV12-3 or TRBV12-4 and TRBJ1-3; unclear D gene. CDR3 length: 14 residues. The CDR3 DNA follows: TGTGCCAGCAGGGCCCTTCTCTCTGGAGACACCATATATTTT. It is translated as CASRALLSGDTIYF.

This clone was seen at least ten times. Other DNA sequences in the same sample also yield this CDR3. The gene calls are TRBV7-2 and TRBJ2-5; tentatively, D is TRBD1 or TRBD2 (6 bases each). V was pared by 5 bases and J by 1 base, with 14 bases between. The CDR3 is 15 amino acids. Germline V gene data show CDR1 as SGHTA and CDR2 as FQGNSA. CDR3 loop: CASSPTPGAQETQYF. The CDR3 nucleotides read TGTGCCAGCAGCCCCACCCCGGGGGCCCAAGAGACCCAGTACTTC.

Ten or more counts support this clone. The rearrangement links TRBV4-1 to TRBJ1-1; D gene ambiguous. V was clipped by 1 base and J by 0 bases, with 6 bases between them. CDR3 length: 14 amino acids. Germline CDR1 MGHRA, CDR2 YSYEKL. CDR3 sequence (DNA): TGCGCCAGCAGCCAAGCAGTCATGAACACTGAAGCTTTCTTT. Protein product: CASSQAVMNTEAFF.